This TCR beta chain was documented in a study of blood T cell repertoires in COVID-19. V was shortened by 3 bases and J by 2 bases, with 7 bases between the two germline ends. CDR1 is LGHNT and CDR2 is FRNRAP in the germline V gene. There are 13 residues in the CDR3. TCRdb keeps only in-frame clones here, not all; method: immunoSEQ multiplex PCR. The sample comprises over 45,000 clones, approximately 80% of which are singletons, and about 20% rests with the top ten. The sample was peripheral blood. The source of this sequence is a human donor with active or convalescent COVID-19. The donor label of this sample is uncertain. The chain links TRBV12-5 to TRBJ2-5; the D is unclear. The CDR3 protein is CASGFSIQETQYF. Here the CDR3 DNA reads TGTGCTAGTGGTTTTAGCATTCAAGAGACCCAGTACTTC.